These T cell receptor beta chains were read from a single sample in a study of OX40 agonist ivuxolimab in advanced cancers. Repertoires were generated with immunoSEQ multiplex PCR, while TCRdb's copy carries only in-frame clones and drops some. The sample records around 92,000 clones, approximately 95% being singletons. This specimen consisted of CD4+ or CD8+ T cells sorted from blood, obtained in a trial of the OX40 agonist ivuxolimab. The receptors derive from an adult with an advanced solid tumor such as melanoma, head and neck, liver or kidney cancer. CDR3s include the opening cysteine and the closing phenylalanine or tryptophan. A D gene is named only where the DNA matches it firmly. Only some rows state a clone size, as once, few, many or a class for expanded clones.

abundance: -; j_gene: TRBJ2-7; d_gene: -; v_gene: TRBV5-4; CDR3aa: CASSLRGYLTYEQYF; CDR3nt: TGTGCCAGCAGCTTGCGGGGGTACCTAACCTACGAGCAGTACTTC
abundance: -; j_gene: TRBJ1-6; d_gene: -; v_gene: TRBV27; CDR3aa: CASSRQDNSPLHF; CDR3nt: TGTGCCAGCAGCCGGCAGGATAATTCACCCCTCCACTTT
abundance: -; j_gene: TRBJ2-1; d_gene: -; v_gene: TRBV29-1; CDR3aa: CSAGALAYNEQFF; CDR3nt: TGCAGCGCCGGGGCCCTAGCCTACAATGAGCAGTTCTTC
abundance: -; j_gene: TRBJ1-1; d_gene: -; v_gene: TRBV18; CDR3aa: CASTPGLLALNTEAFF; CDR3nt: TGTGCCAGCACACCGGGTCTACTGGCGCTGAACACTGAAGCTTTCTTT
abundance: -; j_gene: TRBJ1-5; d_gene: TRBD1; v_gene: TRBV15; CDR3aa: CATSRGTGNQPQHF; CDR3nt: TGTGCCACCAGCAGAGGGACAGGGAATCAGCCCCAGCATTTT
abundance: -; j_gene: TRBJ2-3; d_gene: -; v_gene: TRBV9; CDR3aa: CASSVITGGPDTQYF; CDR3nt: TGTGCCAGCAGCGTAATCACAGGCGGTCCAGATACGCAGTATTTT
abundance: -; j_gene: TRBJ1-3; d_gene: -; v_gene: TRBV10-1; CDR3aa: CASSEYGPTTGNTIYF; CDR3nt: TGCGCCAGCAGTGAGTACGGACCCACGACTGGAAACACCATATATTTT
abundance: -; j_gene: TRBJ2-3; d_gene: -; v_gene: TRBV6-6; CDR3aa: CASSYRGAQYF; CDR3nt: TGTGCCAGCAGTTACCGGGGGGCCCAGTATTTT
abundance: -; j_gene: TRBJ2-7; d_gene: TRBD1; v_gene: TRBV5-4; CDR3aa: CASSQERQGYEQYF; CDR3nt: TGTGCCAGCAGCCAAGAAAGACAGGGCTACGAGCAGTACTTC
abundance: -; j_gene: TRBJ2-1; d_gene: -; v_gene: TRBV14; CDR3aa: CASSLTWDDQYIHEQFF; CDR3nt: TGTGCCAGCAGCCTCACCTGGGACGACCAATACATCCATGAGCAGTTCTTC
abundance: -; j_gene: TRBJ1-4; d_gene: -; v_gene: TRBV5-1; CDR3aa: CASSFDRGGREKLFF; CDR3nt: TGCGCCAGCAGCTTCGATCGGGGTGGGAGAGAAAAACTGTTTTTT
abundance: -; j_gene: TRBJ2-3; d_gene: -; v_gene: TRBV19; CDR3aa: CASKDRPSTDTQYF; CDR3nt: TGTGCCAGTAAAGACAGACCCAGCACAGATACGCAGTATTTT
abundance: once; j_gene: TRBJ2-3; d_gene: TRBD2; v_gene: TRBV4-2; CDR3aa: CASSQDRQLADPSTDTQYF; CDR3nt: TGTGCCAGCAGCCAAGATCGACAACTAGCGGATCCTAGCACAGATACGCAGTATTTT
abundance: once; j_gene: TRBJ2-3; d_gene: TRBD2; v_gene: TRBV9; CDR3aa: CASGSGTSVDTQYF; CDR3nt: TGTGCCAGCGGCTCCGGGACTAGCGTGGATACGCAGTATTTT
abundance: -; j_gene: TRBJ2-7; d_gene: TRBD1; v_gene: TRBV5-6; CDR3aa: CASSRGGSYEQYF; CDR3nt: TGTGCCAGCAGCAGAGGGGGCAGCTACGAGCAGTACTTC
abundance: once; j_gene: TRBJ2-7; d_gene: TRBD2; v_gene: TRBV19; CDR3aa: CASSQGLLAGEQYF; CDR3nt: TGTGCCAGTTCGCAGGGGTTGCTAGCGGGCGAGCAGTACTTC
abundance: -; j_gene: TRBJ1-3; d_gene: -; v_gene: TRBV5-1; CDR3aa: CASSLDGQSGNTIYF; CDR3nt: TGCGCCAGCAGCTTGGACGGGCAATCTGGAAACACCATATATTTT
abundance: -; j_gene: TRBJ1-1; d_gene: TRBD1; v_gene: TRBV19; CDR3aa: CASRSDRGNTEAFF; CDR3nt: TGTGCCAGTAGATCGGACAGGGGGAACACTGAAGCTTTCTTT
abundance: -; j_gene: TRBJ2-3; d_gene: TRBD1; v_gene: TRBV6-6; CDR3aa: CASRDRGSTDTQYF; CDR3nt: TGTGCCAGCCGGGACAGGGGCAGCACAGATACGCAGTATTTT
abundance: once; j_gene: TRBJ2-7; d_gene: TRBD1; v_gene: TRBV7-2; CDR3aa: CASSPYTDRGRREQYF; CDR3nt: TGTGCCAGCAGCCCATATACGGACAGGGGAAGGAGAGAGCAGTACTTC
abundance: -; j_gene: TRBJ2-7; d_gene: -; v_gene: TRBV27; CDR3aa: CASSLARGEYEQYF; CDR3nt: TGTGCCAGCAGTTTAGCGCGGGGCGAATACGAGCAGTACTTC
abundance: -; j_gene: TRBJ1-1; d_gene: -; v_gene: TRBV6-5; CDR3aa: CASSSAENTEAFF; CDR3nt: TGTGCCAGCAGTTCCGCAGAGAACACTGAAGCTTTCTTT
abundance: -; j_gene: TRBJ1-5; d_gene: TRBD1; v_gene: TRBV10-3; CDR3aa: CATTDREGNQPQHF; CDR3nt: TGTGCCACCACCGACAGGGAGGGGAATCAGCCCCAGCATTTT
abundance: -; j_gene: TRBJ1-1; d_gene: -; v_gene: TRBV5-4; CDR3aa: CASSLDAGGTEAFF; CDR3nt: TGTGCCAGCAGCTTGGATGCTGGGGGCACTGAAGCTTTCTTT
abundance: -; j_gene: TRBJ1-2; d_gene: -; v_gene: TRBV6-6; CDR3aa: CASSYTKDGGYTF; CDR3nt: TGTGCCAGCAGCTACACTAAAGATGGTGGCTACACCTTC